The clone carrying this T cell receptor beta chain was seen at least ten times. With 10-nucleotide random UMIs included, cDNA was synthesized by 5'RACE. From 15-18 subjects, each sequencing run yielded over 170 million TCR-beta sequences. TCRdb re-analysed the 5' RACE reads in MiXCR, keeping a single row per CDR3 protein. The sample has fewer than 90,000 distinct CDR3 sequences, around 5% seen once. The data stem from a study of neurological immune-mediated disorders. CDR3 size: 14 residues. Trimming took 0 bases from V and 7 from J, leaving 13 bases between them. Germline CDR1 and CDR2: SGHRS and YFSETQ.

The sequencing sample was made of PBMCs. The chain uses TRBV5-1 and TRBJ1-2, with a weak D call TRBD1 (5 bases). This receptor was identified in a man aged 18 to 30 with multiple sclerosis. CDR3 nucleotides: TGCGCCAGCAGCTTGGCCGGGGGAAGCGGTGGCTACACCTTC. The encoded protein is CASSLAGGSGGYTF.